This note documents a single T cell receptor (beta chain) sequence. Per the authors' pipeline: Amplifying reference gene primers gave estimates of nucleated cell counts. Profiled with immunoSEQ multiplex PCR; TCRdb holds only in-frame clones, not every one. That table furnishes V, J and clone size, whereas the DNA furnished D and trimming. The table records 180,000 or so clones, around 83% of them present only once. The record originates from a study of blood T cell repertoires in COVID-19. Overall study: COVID-19 samples collected from the United States, Italy and Spain covered acute and convalescent phases. T cells, B-cell-depleted T cells, or PBMCs supplied cDNA or gDNA.

Germline CDR1 SNHLY, CDR2 FYNNEI. With 3 bases removed from V and 6 bases from J, the gap between germline ends came to 12 bases. The CDR3 contains 14 residues. The sequence came from a man between 18 and 35 years old with acute or convalescent COVID-19. Input material: peripheral blood. The chain recombines TRBV2 with TRBJ1-5; possibly TRBD1 for D (6 bases). CDR3 protein: CASSEEPGAQPQHF. Here the CDR3 DNA reads TGTGCCAGCAGTGAGGAGCCAGGGGCTCAGCCCCAGCATTTT.